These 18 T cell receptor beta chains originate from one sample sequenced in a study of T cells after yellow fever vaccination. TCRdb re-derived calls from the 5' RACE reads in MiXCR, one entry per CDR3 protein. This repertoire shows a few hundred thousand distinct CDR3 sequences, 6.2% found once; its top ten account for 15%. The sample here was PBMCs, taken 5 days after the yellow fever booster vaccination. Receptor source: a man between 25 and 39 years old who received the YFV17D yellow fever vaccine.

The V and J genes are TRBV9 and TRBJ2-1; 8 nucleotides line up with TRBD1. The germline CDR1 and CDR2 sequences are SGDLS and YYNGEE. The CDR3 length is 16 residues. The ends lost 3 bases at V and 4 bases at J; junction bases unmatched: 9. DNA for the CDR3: TGTGCCAGCAGCGAGACGGCGGGACAGGCTTACAATGAGCAGTTCTTC. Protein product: CASSETAGQAYNEQFF.

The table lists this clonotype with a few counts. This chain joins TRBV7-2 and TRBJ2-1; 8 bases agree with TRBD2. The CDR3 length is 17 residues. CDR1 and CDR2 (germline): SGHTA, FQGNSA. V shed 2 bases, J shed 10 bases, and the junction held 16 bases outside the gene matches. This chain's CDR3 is CASSLRASSGHLTEQFF. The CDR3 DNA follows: TGTGCCAGCAGCTTAAGGGCGTCTAGCGGGCACCTAACAGAGCAGTTCTTC.

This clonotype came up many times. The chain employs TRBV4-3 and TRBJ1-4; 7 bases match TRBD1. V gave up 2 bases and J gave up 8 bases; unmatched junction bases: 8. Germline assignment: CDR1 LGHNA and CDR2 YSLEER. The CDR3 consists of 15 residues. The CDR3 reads CASSQQQGEREKLFF. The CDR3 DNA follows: TGCGCCAGCAGCCAACAGCAGGGGGAGCGGGAAAAACTGTTTTTT.

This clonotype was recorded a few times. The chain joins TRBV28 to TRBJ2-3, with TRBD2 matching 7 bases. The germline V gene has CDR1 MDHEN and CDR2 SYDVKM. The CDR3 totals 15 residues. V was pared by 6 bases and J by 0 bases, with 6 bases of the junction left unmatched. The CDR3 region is CASSTAGSSTDTQYF. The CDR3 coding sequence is TGTGCCAGCAGCACAGCGGGGTCTAGCACAGATACGCAGTATTTT.

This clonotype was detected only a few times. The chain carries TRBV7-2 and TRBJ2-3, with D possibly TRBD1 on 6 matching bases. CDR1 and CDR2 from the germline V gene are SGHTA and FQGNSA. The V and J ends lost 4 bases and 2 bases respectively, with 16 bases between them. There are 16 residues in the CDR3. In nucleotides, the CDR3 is TGTGCCAGCAGCTATTCCGGACAGACCCTCACAGATACGCAGTATTTT. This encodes CASSYSGQTLTDTQYF.

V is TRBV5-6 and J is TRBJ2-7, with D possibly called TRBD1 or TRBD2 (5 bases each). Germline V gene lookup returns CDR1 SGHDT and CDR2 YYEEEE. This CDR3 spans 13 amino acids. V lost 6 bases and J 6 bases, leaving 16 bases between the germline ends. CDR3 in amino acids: CASITGRSREQYF. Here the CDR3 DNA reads TGTGCCAGCATCACGGGACGATCGCGCGAGCAGTACTTC.

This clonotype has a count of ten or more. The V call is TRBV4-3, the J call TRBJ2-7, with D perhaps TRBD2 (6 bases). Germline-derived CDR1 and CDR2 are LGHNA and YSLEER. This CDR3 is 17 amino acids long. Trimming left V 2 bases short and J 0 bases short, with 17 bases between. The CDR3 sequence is CASSQHSRAGSSYEQYF. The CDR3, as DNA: TGCGCCAGCAGCCAACACTCGCGCGCGGGGAGCTCCTACGAGCAGTACTTC.

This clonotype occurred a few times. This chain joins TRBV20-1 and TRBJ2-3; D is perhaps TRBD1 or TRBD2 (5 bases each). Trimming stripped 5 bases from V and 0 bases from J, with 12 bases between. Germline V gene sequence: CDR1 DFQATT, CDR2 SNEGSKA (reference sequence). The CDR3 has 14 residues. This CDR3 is CSAGDGASTDTQYF. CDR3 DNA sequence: TGCAGTGCTGGGGACGGAGCGAGCACAGATACGCAGTATTTT.

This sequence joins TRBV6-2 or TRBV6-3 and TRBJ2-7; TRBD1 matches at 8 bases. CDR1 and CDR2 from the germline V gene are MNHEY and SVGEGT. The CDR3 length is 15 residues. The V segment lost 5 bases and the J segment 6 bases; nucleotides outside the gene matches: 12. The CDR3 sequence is CASSPAGTGMGEQYF. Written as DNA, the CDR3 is TGTGCCAGCAGTCCAGCCGGGACAGGAATGGGCGAGCAGTACTTC.

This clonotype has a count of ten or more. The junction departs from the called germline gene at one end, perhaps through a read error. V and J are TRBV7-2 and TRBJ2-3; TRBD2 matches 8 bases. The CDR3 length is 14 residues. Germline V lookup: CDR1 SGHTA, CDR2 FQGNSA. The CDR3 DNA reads TGTGCCAGCAGTTTAGCGGGAATAATTGATACGCAGTATTTT. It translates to CASSLAGIIDTQYF.

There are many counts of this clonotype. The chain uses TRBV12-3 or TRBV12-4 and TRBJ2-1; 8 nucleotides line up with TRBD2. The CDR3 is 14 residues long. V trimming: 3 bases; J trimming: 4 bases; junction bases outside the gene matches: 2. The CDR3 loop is CASSFLAGYNEQFF. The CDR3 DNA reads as TGTGCCAGCAGTTTTTTAGCGGGATACAATGAGCAGTTCTTC.

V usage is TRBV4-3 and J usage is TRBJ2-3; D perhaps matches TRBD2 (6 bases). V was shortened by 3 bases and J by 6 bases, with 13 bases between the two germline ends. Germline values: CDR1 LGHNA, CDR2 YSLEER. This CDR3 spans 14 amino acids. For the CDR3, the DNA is TGCGCCAGCAGCCAGCGGGGCCCCCCCGATACGCAGTATTTT. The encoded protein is CASSQRGPPDTQYF.

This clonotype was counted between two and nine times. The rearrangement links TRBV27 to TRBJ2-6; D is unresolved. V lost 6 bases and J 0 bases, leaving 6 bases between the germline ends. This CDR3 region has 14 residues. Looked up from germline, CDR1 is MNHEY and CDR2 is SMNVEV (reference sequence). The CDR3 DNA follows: TGTGCCAGCAGGTTGGACTCTGGGGCCAACGTCCTGACTTTC. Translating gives CASRLDSGANVLTF.

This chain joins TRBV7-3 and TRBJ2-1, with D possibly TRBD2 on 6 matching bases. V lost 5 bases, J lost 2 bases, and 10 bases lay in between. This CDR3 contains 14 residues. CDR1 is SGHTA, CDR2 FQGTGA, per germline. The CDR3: CASSISGAYNEQFF. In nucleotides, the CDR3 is TGTGCCAGCAGCATTTCGGGAGCCTACAATGAGCAGTTCTTC.

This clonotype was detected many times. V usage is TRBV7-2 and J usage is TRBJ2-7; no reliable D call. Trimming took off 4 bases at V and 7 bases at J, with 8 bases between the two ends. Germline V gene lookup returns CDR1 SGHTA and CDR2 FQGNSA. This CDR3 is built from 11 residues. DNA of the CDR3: TGTGCCAGCAGCTCCTTGGGGGAGCAGTACTTC. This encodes CASSSLGEQYF. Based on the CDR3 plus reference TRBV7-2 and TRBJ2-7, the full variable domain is GAGVSQSPSNKVTEKGKDVELRCDPISGHTALYWYRQSLGQGLEFLIYFQGNSAPDKSGLPSDRFSAERTGGSVSTLTIQRTQQEDSAVYLCASSSLGEQYFGPGTRLTVT.

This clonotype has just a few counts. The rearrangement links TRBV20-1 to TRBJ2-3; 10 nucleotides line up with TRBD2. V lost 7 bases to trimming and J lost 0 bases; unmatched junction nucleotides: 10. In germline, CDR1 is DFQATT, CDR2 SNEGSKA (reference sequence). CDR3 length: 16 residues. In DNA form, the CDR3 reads TGCAGTGAGGTAGCGGGAGGCTCGTTTAGCACAGATACGCAGTATTTT. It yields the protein CSEVAGGSFSTDTQYF.

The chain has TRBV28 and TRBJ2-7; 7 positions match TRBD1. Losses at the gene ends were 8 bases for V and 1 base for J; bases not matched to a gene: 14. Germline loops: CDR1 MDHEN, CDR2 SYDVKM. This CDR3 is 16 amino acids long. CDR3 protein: CASREEGAITSYEQYF. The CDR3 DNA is TGTGCCAGCCGTGAAGAGGGGGCTATAACTTCCTACGAGCAGTACTTC. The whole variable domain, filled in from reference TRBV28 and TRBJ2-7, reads DVKVTQSSRYLVKRTGEKVFLECVQDMDHENMFWYRQDPGLGLRLIYFSYDVKMKEKGDIPEGYSVSREKKERFSLILESASTNQTSMYLCASREEGAITSYEQYFGPGTRLTVT.

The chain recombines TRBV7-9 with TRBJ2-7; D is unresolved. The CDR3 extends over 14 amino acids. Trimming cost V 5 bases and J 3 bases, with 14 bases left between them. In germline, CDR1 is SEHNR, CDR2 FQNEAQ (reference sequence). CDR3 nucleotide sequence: TGTGCCAGCAGCCCCGGGCTCCATAACTACGAGCAGTACTTC. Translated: CASSPGLHNYEQYF.